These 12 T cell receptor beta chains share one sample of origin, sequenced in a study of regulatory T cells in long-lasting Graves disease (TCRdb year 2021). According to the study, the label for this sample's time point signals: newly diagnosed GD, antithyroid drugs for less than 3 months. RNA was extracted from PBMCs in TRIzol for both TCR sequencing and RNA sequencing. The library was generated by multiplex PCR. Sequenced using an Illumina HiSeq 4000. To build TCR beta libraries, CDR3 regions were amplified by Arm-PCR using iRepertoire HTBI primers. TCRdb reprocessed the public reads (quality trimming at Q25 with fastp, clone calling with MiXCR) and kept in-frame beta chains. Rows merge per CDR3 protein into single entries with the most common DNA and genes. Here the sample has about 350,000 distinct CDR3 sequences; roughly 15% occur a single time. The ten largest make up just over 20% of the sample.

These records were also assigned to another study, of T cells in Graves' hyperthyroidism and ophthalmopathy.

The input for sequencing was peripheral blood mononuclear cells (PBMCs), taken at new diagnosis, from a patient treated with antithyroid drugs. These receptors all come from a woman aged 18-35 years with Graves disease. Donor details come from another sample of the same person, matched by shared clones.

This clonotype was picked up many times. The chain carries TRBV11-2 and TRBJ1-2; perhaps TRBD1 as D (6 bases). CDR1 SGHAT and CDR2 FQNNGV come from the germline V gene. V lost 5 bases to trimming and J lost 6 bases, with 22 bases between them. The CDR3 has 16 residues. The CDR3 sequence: CASSQVTVAGENGYTF. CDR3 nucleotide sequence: TGTGCCAGCAGCCAGGTTACGGTCGCAGGGGAAAATGGCTACACCTTC.

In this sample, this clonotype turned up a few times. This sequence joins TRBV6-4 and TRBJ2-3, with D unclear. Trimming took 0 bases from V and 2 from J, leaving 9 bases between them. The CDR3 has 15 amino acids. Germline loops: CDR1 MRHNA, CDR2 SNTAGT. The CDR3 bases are TGTGCCAGCAGTGACTCAAGGGCAGCCACAGATACGCAGTATTTT. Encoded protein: CASSDSRAATDTQYF.

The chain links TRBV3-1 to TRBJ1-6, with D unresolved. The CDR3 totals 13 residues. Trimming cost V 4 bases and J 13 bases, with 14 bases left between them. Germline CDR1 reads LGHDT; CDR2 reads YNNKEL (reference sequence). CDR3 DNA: TGTGCCAGCAGCCCCCGTAGTTCCTCTCCCCTCCACTTT. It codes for CASSPRSSSPLHF.

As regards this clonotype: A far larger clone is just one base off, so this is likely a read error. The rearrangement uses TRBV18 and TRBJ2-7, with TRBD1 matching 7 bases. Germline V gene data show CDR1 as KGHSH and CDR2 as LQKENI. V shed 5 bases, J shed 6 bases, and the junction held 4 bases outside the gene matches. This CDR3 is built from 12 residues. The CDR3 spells CASSSTGAEQYF. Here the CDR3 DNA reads TGTGCCAGCTCATCTACAGGGGCCGAGCAGTACTTC.

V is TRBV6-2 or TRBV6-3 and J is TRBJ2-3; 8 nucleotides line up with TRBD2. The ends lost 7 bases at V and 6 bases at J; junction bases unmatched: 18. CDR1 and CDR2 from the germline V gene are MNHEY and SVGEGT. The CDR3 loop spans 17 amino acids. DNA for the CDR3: TGTGCCAGCACACTACGGGGGGGGCAGACTGGTTTGGATACGCAGTATTTT. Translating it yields CASTLRGGQTGLDTQYF.

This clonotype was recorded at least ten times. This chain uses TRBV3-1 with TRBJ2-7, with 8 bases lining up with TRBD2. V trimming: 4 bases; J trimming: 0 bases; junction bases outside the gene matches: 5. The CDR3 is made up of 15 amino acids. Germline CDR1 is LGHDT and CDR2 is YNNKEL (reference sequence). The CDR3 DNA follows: TGTGCCAGCAGCCTTACCGGGACTAGCTCCTACGAGCAGTACTTC. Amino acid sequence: CASSLTGTSSYEQYF.

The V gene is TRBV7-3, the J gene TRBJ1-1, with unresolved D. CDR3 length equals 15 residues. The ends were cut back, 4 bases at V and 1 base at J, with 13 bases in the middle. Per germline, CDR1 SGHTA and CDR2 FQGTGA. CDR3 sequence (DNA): TGTGCCAGCAGCTCTACACAGACAAAGAACACTGAAGCTTTCTTT. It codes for CASSSTQTKNTEAFF. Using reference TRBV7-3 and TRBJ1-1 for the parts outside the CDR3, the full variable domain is GAGVSQTPSNKVTEKGKYVELRCDPISGHTALYWYRQSLGQGPEFLIYFQGTGAADDSGLPNDRFFAVRPEGSVSTLKIQRTERGDSAVYLCASSSTQTKNTEAFFGQGTRLTVV.

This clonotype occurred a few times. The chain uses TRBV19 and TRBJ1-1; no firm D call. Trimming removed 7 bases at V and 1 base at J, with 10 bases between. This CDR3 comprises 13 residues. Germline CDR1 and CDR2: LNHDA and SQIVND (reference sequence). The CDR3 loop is CASIDDKNTEAFF. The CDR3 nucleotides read TGTGCCAGTATCGACGACAAGAACACTGAAGCTTTCTTT.

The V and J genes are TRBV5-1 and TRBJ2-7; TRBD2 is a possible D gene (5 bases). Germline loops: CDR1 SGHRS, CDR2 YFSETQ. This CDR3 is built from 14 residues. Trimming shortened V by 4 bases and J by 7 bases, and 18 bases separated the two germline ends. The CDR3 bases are TGCGCCAGCAGCCGTGAGTTCTCGTCGGGGGAGCAGTACTTC. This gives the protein CASSREFSSGEQYF.

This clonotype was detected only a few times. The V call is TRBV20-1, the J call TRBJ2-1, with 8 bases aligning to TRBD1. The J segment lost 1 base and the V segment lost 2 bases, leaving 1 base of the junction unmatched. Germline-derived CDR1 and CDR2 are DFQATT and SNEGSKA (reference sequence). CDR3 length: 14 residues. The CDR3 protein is CSARRQGSYNEQFF. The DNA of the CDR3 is TGCAGTGCTAGAAGACAGGGGTCCTACAATGAGCAGTTCTTC.

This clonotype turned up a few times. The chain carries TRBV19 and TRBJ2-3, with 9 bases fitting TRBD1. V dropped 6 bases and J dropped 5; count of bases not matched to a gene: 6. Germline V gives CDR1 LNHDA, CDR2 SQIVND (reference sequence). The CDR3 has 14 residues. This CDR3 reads CASRNRGLGDTQYF. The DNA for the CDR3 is TGTGCCAGTAGGAACAGGGGGCTGGGAGATACGCAGTATTTT.

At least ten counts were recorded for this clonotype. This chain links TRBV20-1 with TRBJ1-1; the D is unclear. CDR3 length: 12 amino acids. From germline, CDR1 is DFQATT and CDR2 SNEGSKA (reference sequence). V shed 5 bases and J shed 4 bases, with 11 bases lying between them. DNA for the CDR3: TGCAGTGCTGGAGCCTGGACCACTGAAGCTTTCTTT. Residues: CSAGAWTTEAFF.